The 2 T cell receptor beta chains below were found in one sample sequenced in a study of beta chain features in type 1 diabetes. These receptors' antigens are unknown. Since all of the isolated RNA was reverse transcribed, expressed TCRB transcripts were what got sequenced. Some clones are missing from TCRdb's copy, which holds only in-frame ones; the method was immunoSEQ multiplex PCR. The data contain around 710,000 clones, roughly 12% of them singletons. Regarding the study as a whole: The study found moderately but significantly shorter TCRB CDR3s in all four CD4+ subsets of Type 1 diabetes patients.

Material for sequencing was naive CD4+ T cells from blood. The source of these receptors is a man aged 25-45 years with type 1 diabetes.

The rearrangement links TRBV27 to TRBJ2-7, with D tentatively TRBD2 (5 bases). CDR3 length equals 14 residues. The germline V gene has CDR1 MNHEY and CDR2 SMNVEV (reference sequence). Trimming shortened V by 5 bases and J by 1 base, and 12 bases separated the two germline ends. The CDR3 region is CASSGHGESYEQYF. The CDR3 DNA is TGTGCCAGCAGTGGCCATGGGGAGTCCTACGAGCAGTACTTC.

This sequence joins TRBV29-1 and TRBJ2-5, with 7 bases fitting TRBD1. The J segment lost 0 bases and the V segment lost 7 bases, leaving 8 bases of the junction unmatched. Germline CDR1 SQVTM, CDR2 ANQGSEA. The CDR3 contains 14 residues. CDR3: CSANRGLNQETQYF. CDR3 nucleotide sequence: TGCAGCGCAAACAGGGGTCTAAACCAAGAGACCCAGTACTTC.